This is a list of T cell receptor beta chains from one sample in a study of CD8 T cells in Susac syndrome. TCRdb ran MiXCR on the immunoSEQ multiplex PCR reads and lists one entry per CDR3 protein. The table shows about 90,000 distinct CDR3 sequences, with 95% to 97% occurring only once. The sequencing input was CD8+ T cells from PBMCs. Source of these receptors: a human donor with Susac syndrome. Each CDR3 is given with its conserved first and last residue. The D gene is left open where the match is weak. Expanded clones are given a class, and other clones once, few, many or no size at all.

size | D | J | V | CDR3 | DNA
NA | NA | TRBJ2-4 | TRBV19 | CASSPRDTKNIQYF | TGTGCCAGTAGCCCCCGGGACACCAAAAACATTCAGTACTTC
NA | NA | TRBJ1-1 | TRBV6-5 | CASSALMEAGEAFF | TGTGCCAGCAGTGCCCTAATGGAGGCGGGTGAAGCTTTCTTT
NA | TRBD1 | TRBJ1-5 | TRBV20-1 | CSARPTGESNQPQHF | TGCAGTGCTAGGCCTACAGGGGAGAGCAATCAGCCCCAGCATTTT
once | TRBD1 | TRBJ1-1 | TRBV28 | CASSLLQGVEAFF | TGTGCCAGCAGTTTACTACAGGGGGTTGAAGCTTTCTTT
NA | TRBD1 | TRBJ2-5 | TRBV11-2 | CASSLGVQGKETQYF | TGTGCCAGCAGCTTAGGGGTACAGGGGAAAGAGACCCAGTACTTC
NA | NA | TRBJ1-4 | TRBV19 | CASSTSGEADEKLFF | TGTGCCAGTAGTACATCAGGGGAGGCAGATGAAAAACTGTTTTTT
NA | TRBD2 | TRBJ2-2 | TRBV24-1 | CATSDQTAGKNTGELFF | TGTGCCACCAGTGACCAAACAGCGGGGAAGAACACCGGGGAGCTGTTTTTT
NA | NA | TRBJ2-5 | TRBV2 | CASSEWETQYF | TGTGCCAGCAGTGAATGGGAGACCCAGTACTTC
NA | NA | TRBJ1-1 | TRBV6-6 | CASIFTWDRAAEAFF | TGTGCCAGCATCTTTACATGGGATAGGGCGGCTGAAGCTTTCTTT
NA | TRBD1 | TRBJ2-6 | TRBV29-1 | CSVEGQGAFGANVLTF | TGCAGCGTTGAGGGCCAGGGGGCCTTTGGGGCCAACGTCCTGACTTTC